One sample yielded the 28 T cell receptor beta chains listed below, sequenced in a study of OX40 agonist ivuxolimab in advanced cancers. Only in-frame clones appear in the TCRdb table, and some are missing; sequencing was by immunoSEQ multiplex PCR. This table has 71,000 or so clones, about 93% appearing once. The sample consisted of CD4+ or CD8+ T cells sorted from blood, taken in a trial of the OX40 agonist ivuxolimab. The receptors were gathered from an adult with an advanced solid tumor such as melanoma, head and neck, liver or kidney cancer.

This rearrangement joins TRBV10-3 to TRBJ2-3; possible D gene TRBD1, 5 bases. Germline lookup yields CDR1 ENHRY and CDR2 SYGVKD. The CDR3 runs to 13 residues. V was shortened by 3 bases and J by 10 bases, with 14 bases between the two germline ends. The CDR3 reads CAISDAGLWAQYF. In DNA form, the CDR3 reads TGTGCCATCAGTGACGCAGGGCTTTGGGCGCAGTATTTT.

V gene TRBV10-3 combines with J gene TRBJ2-7; D is unresolved. This CDR3 has 13 amino acids. V lost 7 bases to trimming and J lost 4 bases, with 14 bases between them. In germline, CDR1 is ENHRY, CDR2 SYGVKD. CDR3 DNA: TGTGCCATCAATGACCGGCTCTGGTACGAGCAGTACTTC. Amino acid sequence: CAINDRLWYEQYF.

This sequence joins TRBV29-1 and TRBJ2-3; 8 bases match TRBD1. Trimming at V came to 5 bases and at J to 4 bases, leaving 8 bases not matched to a gene. Germline CDR1 is SQVTM and CDR2 is ANQGSEA. The CDR3 runs to 14 residues. The CDR3 region has the DNA TGCAGCGTTTGGGAGACAGGGGATCCAGATACGCAGTATTTT. Its protein product is CSVWETGDPDTQYF.

V usage is TRBV20-1 and J usage is TRBJ1-1; D is unresolved. There are 11 residues in the CDR3. The V end was cut by 3 bases, the J end by 7 bases, with 9 bases between. Per the germline V gene, CDR1 is DFQATT and CDR2 is SNEGSKA (reference sequence). DNA for the CDR3: TGCAGTGCTAGCTTCAGAGTTGAAGCTTTCTTT. Residues: CSASFRVEAFF.

The chain is built from TRBV11-2 and TRBJ2-7, with D perhaps TRBD1 or TRBD2 (5 bases each). Deletions cut 5 bases from V and 3 bases from J, with 17 bases between. The CDR3 covers 15 residues. Per germline, CDR1 SGHAT and CDR2 FQNNGV. This CDR3 is CASSIAGTNFYEQYF. CDR3 DNA: TGTGCCAGCAGCATTGCAGGGACGAATTTCTACGAGCAGTACTTC.

This clone was detected once. The rearrangement joins TRBV7-2 to TRBJ2-2; 9 bases fit TRBD1. The germline gives CDR1 SGHTA, CDR2 FQGNSA. The junction had 7 bases not matched to a gene; V was cut back by 3 bases and J by 5 bases. The CDR3 covers 16 residues. This chain's CDR3 is CASSLGTGTLTGELFF. The CDR3 DNA reads TGTGCCAGCAGCTTGGGGACAGGGACATTGACCGGGGAGCTGTTTTTT.

The chain joins TRBV6-1 to TRBJ2-1, with D tentatively TRBD2 (6 bases). The V gene's germline CDR1 is MNHNS and CDR2 SASEGT. The CDR3 is 15 residues long. Trimming stripped 2 bases from V and 6 bases from J, with 14 bases between. The CDR3 spells CASSETGGIRNEQFF. CDR3 DNA sequence: TGTGCCAGCAGTGAAACTGGAGGGATCCGCAATGAGCAGTTCTTC.

V usage is TRBV10-3 and J usage is TRBJ2-5; TRBD2 aligns across 8 bases. CDR1 ENHRY and CDR2 SYGVKD come from the germline V gene. This CDR3 contains 15 residues. The trim removed 3 bases at V and 1 base at J, leaving 4 bases unmatched. This CDR3 reads CAISESGGPQETQYF. As DNA, the CDR3 is TGTGCCATCAGTGAAAGCGGGGGCCCCCAAGAGACCCAGTACTTC.

The genes are TRBV4-1 and TRBJ2-5, with D uncertain. The last part of the DNA fits TRBJ2-7 better; the J call may be wrong. The germline gives CDR1 MGHRA, CDR2 YSYEKL. The CDR3 is made up of 13 amino acids. DNA of the CDR3: TGCGCCAGCAGCCAAAGCTTCTCCTACGAGCAGTACTTC. Residues: CASSQSFSYEQYF.

V and J are TRBV27 and TRBJ2-2, with D unclear. Trimming left V 0 bases short and J 8 bases short, with 7 bases between. In germline, CDR1 is MNHEY, CDR2 SMNVEV (reference sequence). The CDR3 is 13 residues long. CDR3 DNA sequence: TGTGCCAGCAGTTTATCAGGCCCGGGGGAGCTGTTTTTT. It codes for CASSLSGPGELFF.

The gene calls are TRBV9 and TRBJ2-1; D possibly corresponds to TRBD2 (6 bases). The CDR3 totals 16 residues. Germline loops: CDR1 SGDLS, CDR2 YYNGEE. V dropped 4 bases and J dropped 0 bases, with 14 bases sitting between them. The chain's CDR3 is CASSPFLSGSYNEQFF. The CDR3 DNA reads TGTGCCAGCAGCCCCTTCCTTAGCGGCTCCTACAATGAGCAGTTCTTC.

The chain recombines TRBV13 with TRBJ2-7, with 11 bases that match TRBD1. The CDR3 contains 15 residues. Per the germline V gene, CDR1 is PRHDT and CDR2 is FYEKMQ (reference sequence). J gave up 5 bases and V 4 bases, and 7 bases lay outside the gene matches. CDR3 in DNA: TGTGCCAGCAGCTACCGGGACAGGGGGGACCACGAGCAGTACTTC. Amino acids: CASSYRDRGDHEQYF.

The chain employs TRBV4-1 and TRBJ2-6; 11 bases match TRBD1. Germline V lookup: CDR1 MGHRA, CDR2 YSYEKL. This CDR3 has 17 residues. The ends lost 1 base at V and 2 bases at J; junction bases unmatched: 1. CDR3 nucleotides: TGCGCCAGCAGCCAAGGGACAGGGGGCCCTGGGGCCAACGTCCTGACTTTC. It yields the protein CASSQGTGGPGANVLTF.

The CDR3 loop is CSALGGSGDSYEQYF. The CDR3 coding sequence is TGCAGCGCCCTTGGGGGGAGCGGGGACTCCTACGAGCAGTACTTC. The chain uses TRBV29-1 and TRBJ2-7; 7 nucleotides line up with TRBD2. CDR1 and CDR2 (germline): SQVTM, ANQGSEA. The CDR3 has 15 residues. V was clipped by 7 bases and J by 0 bases; unmatched bases: 12.

In this sample, this clone turned up once. The rearrangement uses TRBV4-3 and TRBJ2-7, with TRBD1 as a possible D gene (5 bases). The CDR3 is 14 residues long. V lost 1 base and J lost 5, with 12 bases in between. In germline, CDR1 is LGHNA, CDR2 YSLEER. This chain's CDR3 is CASSQGSGFDEQYF. CDR3 nucleotides: TGCGCCAGCAGCCAAGGGTCAGGGTTCGACGAGCAGTACTTC.

This chain links TRBV9 with TRBJ1-5; 7 bases line up with TRBD1. The CDR3 spans 15 residues. V trimming: 4 bases; J trimming: 1 base; junction bases outside the gene matches: 5. The germline V gene encodes CDR1 SGDLS and CDR2 YYNGEE. The CDR3 coding sequence is TGTGCCAGCAGCCCAGGGGGGGAGAGCAATCAGCCCCAGCATTTT. This translates into CASSPGGESNQPQHF.

The genes are TRBV20-1 and TRBJ2-3; tentatively, D is TRBD2 (5 bases). Deletions cut 1 base from V and 6 bases from J, with 5 bases between. The germline gives CDR1 DFQATT, CDR2 SNEGSKA (reference sequence). The CDR3 contains 11 residues. CDR3 residues: CSARGGDTQYF. CDR3 DNA: TGCAGTGCTAGAGGAGGGGATACGCAGTATTTT.

This clone was seen a single time. The V gene is TRBV12-5, the J gene TRBJ1-1; D ambiguous. This CDR3 has 13 residues. Trimming pared 5 bases from V and 4 bases from J, leaving 11 bases between. Germline CDR1 is LGHNT and CDR2 is FRNRAP. The CDR3 DNA reads TGTGCTAGTGGTCCTTCAGCCGTCACTGAAGCTTTCTTT. This gives the protein CASGPSAVTEAFF.

The chain uses TRBV10-3 and TRBJ2-2; D might be TRBD1 or TRBD2, each matching 5 bases. The germline V gene encodes CDR1 ENHRY and CDR2 SYGVKD. The CDR3 sequence is 14 residues long. The V end lost 8 bases, the J end lost 0 bases, and 10 bases lay between the germline ends. CDR3 sequence reads: CAIGTESNTGELFF. CDR3 nucleotide sequence: TGTGCCATCGGGACGGAGTCGAACACCGGGGAGCTGTTTTTT.

The J gene is TRBJ2-2, the V gene TRBV7-6; 7 bases are a match to TRBD1. V lost 4 bases, J lost 6 bases, and 8 bases stayed unmatched. The germline CDR1 and CDR2 sequences are SGHVS and FNYEAQ. The CDR3 totals 15 residues. CDR3 sequence reads: CASSYSPGGAGELFF. The CDR3 DNA reads as TGTGCCAGCAGCTACTCCCCAGGGGGAGCCGGGGAGCTGTTTTTT.

The CDR3: CASSLEDGLYGYTF. CDR3 bases: TGTGCCAGCAGCTTGGAGGACGGCCTCTATGGCTACACCTTC. This chain links TRBV5-4 with TRBJ1-2; D ambiguous. V was trimmed by 0 bases and J by 4 bases, leaving 10 bases between them. The V gene's germline CDR1 is SGHNT and CDR2 YYREEE (reference sequence). There are 14 residues in the CDR3.

The chain couples TRBV5-1 to TRBJ2-7, with a weak D call TRBD1 (6 bases). With 4 bases removed from V and 3 bases from J, the gap between germline ends came to 23 bases. Germline V CDR1 and CDR2: SGHRS, YFSETQ. The CDR3 has 17 amino acids. CDR3 DNA sequence: TGCGCCAGCAGCCGCTATGGACAGTCGGCTCCCCTCTACGAGCAGTACTTC. As protein: CASSRYGQSAPLYEQYF.

This clone has just one count. This chain links TRBV5-4 with TRBJ1-2, with 9 bases matching TRBD1. V trimming: 1 base; J trimming: 4 bases; junction bases outside the gene matches: 11. CDR3 length: 17 amino acids. Per the germline V gene, CDR1 is SGHNT and CDR2 is YYREEE (reference sequence). CDR3 in DNA: TGTGCCAGCAGCTTGTACGGGGAACGGACAGGGGTCTATGGCTACACCTTC. Its protein product is CASSLYGERTGVYGYTF.

The genes are TRBV4-1 and TRBJ1-5; maybe TRBD1 (6 bases). Germline CDR1 reads MGHRA; CDR2 reads YSYEKL. V was cut by 3 bases and J by 0 bases, with 12 bases left in between. The CDR3 runs to 16 residues. The CDR3 spells CASSQEPGASNQPQHF. The CDR3 DNA reads as TGCGCCAGCAGCCAGGAACCAGGGGCTAGCAATCAGCCCCAGCATTTT.

CDR3 bases: TGTGCCACCAGCAGGTCGACAGCTGAAGCTTTCTTT. Its protein product is CATSRSTAEAFF. The chain uses TRBV15 and TRBJ1-1, with D possibly being TRBD1 (5 bases). The CDR3 spans 12 residues. V lost 3 bases and J lost 6, with 8 bases in between. Germline V gives CDR1 LNHNV, CDR2 YYDKDF (reference sequence).

The rearrangement links TRBV20-1 to TRBJ2-7; 7 nucleotides match TRBD1. V was clipped by 6 bases and J by 3 bases; unmatched bases: 2. This CDR3 has 11 residues. CDR1 is DFQATT and CDR2 is SNEGSKA in the germline V gene (reference sequence). The CDR3 nucleotides read TGCAGTGCAAACAGGGGCTACGAGCAGTACTTC. Amino acid sequence: CSANRGYEQYF.

CDR3 region: CASSPNNSPYEQYF. The CDR3 DNA follows: TGTGCCAGCTCACCTAATAACTCCCCCTACGAGCAGTACTTC. The V call is TRBV18, the J call TRBJ2-7, with D unresolved. Germline loops: CDR1 KGHSH, CDR2 LQKENI. This CDR3 is 14 amino acids long. The V and J ends lost 3 bases and 2 bases respectively, with 11 bases between them.

This chain links TRBV30 with TRBJ1-1, with D unclear. The CDR3 is made up of 13 amino acids. CDR1 is GTSNPN, CDR2 SVGIG, per germline (reference sequence). V was trimmed by 3 bases and J by 0 bases, leaving 8 bases between them. In DNA form, the CDR3 reads TGTGCCTGGAGCAGGACGATGAACACTGAAGCTTTCTTT. It codes for CAWSRTMNTEAFF.